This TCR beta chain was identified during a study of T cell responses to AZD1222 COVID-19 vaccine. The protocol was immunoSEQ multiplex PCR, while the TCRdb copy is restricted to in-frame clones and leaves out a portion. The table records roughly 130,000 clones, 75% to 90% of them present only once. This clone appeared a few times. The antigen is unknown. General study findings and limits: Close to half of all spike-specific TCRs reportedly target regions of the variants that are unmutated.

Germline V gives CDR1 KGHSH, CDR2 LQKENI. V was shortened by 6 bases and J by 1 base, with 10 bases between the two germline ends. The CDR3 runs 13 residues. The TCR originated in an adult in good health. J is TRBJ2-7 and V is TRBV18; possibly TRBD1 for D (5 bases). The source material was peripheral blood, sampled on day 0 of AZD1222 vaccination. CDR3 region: CASSSQGSYEQYF. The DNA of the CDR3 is TGTGCCAGCTCGTCGCAGGGTTCCTACGAGCAGTACTTC.